Below, 20 T cell receptor beta chains from the same sample are listed, as sequenced in a study of beta chain features in type 1 diabetes. Reverse transcribing all isolated RNA meant expressed TCRB transcripts were sequenced. TCRdb keeps only in-frame clones here, not all; method: immunoSEQ multiplex PCR. The sample shows roughly 230,000 clones, over 8.5% of them seen only once. Source material: naive CD4+ T cells from blood. The receptor source for this set is a woman aged 18-29 years in good health.

In this sample, this clone turned up a few times. The V call is TRBV5-1, the J call TRBJ1-4; D is ambiguous. The germline V gene encodes CDR1 SGHRS and CDR2 YFSETQ. Trimming left V 3 bases short and J 6 bases short, with 15 bases between. This CDR3 is 15 amino acids long. In DNA, the CDR3 is TGCGCCAGCAGCTCGCCGTTGCGAAACGATGAAAAACTGTTTTTT. It is translated as CASSSPLRNDEKLFF.

This clone was picked up a small number of times. CDR3 sequence: CATSSTGYTDTQYF. CDR3 nucleotide sequence: TGTGCCACCAGCTCTACAGGGTATACAGATACGCAGTATTTT. The chain employs TRBV15 and TRBJ2-3, with a weak D call TRBD1 (6 bases). The CDR3 length is 14 residues. Germline lookup yields CDR1 LNHNV and CDR2 YYDKDF (reference sequence). The ends were cut back, 5 bases at V and 3 bases at J, with 12 bases in the middle.

V usage is TRBV9 and J usage is TRBJ1-2, with 8 bases lining up with TRBD1. Trimming cost V 0 bases and J 8 bases; bases outside gene matches: 6. Germline V gene sequence: CDR1 SGDLS, CDR2 YYNGEE. The CDR3 is 14 amino acids. The CDR3 loop reads CASSVGPGTGGYTF. CDR3 DNA sequence: TGTGCCAGCAGCGTAGGCCCAGGGACAGGCGGCTACACCTTC.

This clone was picked up a small number of times. The chain has TRBV4-1 and TRBJ1-1; tentatively, D is TRBD1 (6 bases). CDR1 is MGHRA and CDR2 is YSYEKL in the germline V gene. Trimming left V 3 bases short and J 5 bases short, with 25 bases between. The CDR3 length is 18 residues. This chain's CDR3 is CASSQHGGTRGSITEAFF. The CDR3 DNA sequence: TGCGCCAGCAGCCAGCACGGTGGGACAAGGGGATCCATAACTGAAGCTTTCTTT.

The chain combines TRBV15 with TRBJ2-1, with 7 bases that match TRBD2. The CDR3 extends over 12 amino acids. The J segment lost 10 bases and the V segment lost 3 bases, leaving 3 bases of the junction unmatched. Germline CDR1 is LNHNV and CDR2 is YYDKDF (reference sequence). Here the CDR3 reads CATSRGLREQFF. The CDR3 DNA sequence: TGTGCCACCAGCAGGGGACTACGCGAGCAGTTCTTC.

Only a few counts were recorded for this clone. CDR3 DNA sequence: TGTGCCAGCTCACCAGGCGGAAAAGAGACCCAGTACTTC. It encodes CASSPGGKETQYF. The chain carries TRBV18 and TRBJ2-5; D is uncertain. The V end was cut by 2 bases, the J end by 3 bases, with 7 bases between. The CDR3 covers 13 residues. Germline V lookup: CDR1 KGHSH, CDR2 LQKENI.

This clone showed up just a few times. This chain joins TRBV18 and TRBJ2-1; 11 nucleotides agree with TRBD2. The CDR3 runs 16 residues. Trimming at V came to 3 bases and at J to 8 bases, leaving 9 bases not matched to a gene. CDR1 KGHSH and CDR2 LQKENI come from the germline V gene. The CDR3 DNA sequence: TGTGCCAGCTCACCTCTAGCTAGCGGGAGGAGCGATGAGCAGTTCTTC. This encodes CASSPLASGRSDEQFF.

This sequence joins TRBV5-4 and TRBJ1-2, with a tentative D call TRBD1 (5 bases). Trimming shortened V by 0 bases and J by 4 bases, and 13 bases separated the two germline ends. CDR1 is SGHNT and CDR2 is YYREEE in the germline V gene (reference sequence). This CDR3 spans 15 amino acids. The CDR3 DNA reads as TGTGCCAGCAGCTTGGCCGGGGAGGGGAGCTATGGCTACACCTTC. Encoded protein: CASSLAGEGSYGYTF.

This sequence joins TRBV30 and TRBJ2-5; weak D call: TRBD2 (5 bases). CDR1 and CDR2 (germline): GTSNPN, SVGIG (reference sequence). V was cut by 3 bases and J by 1 base, with 12 bases left in between. The CDR3 extends over 14 amino acids. In DNA form, the CDR3 reads TGTGCCTGGAGACTAGGCTCCTCCCAAGAGACCCAGTACTTC. Translated: CAWRLGSSQETQYF.

V gene TRBV5-1 combines with J gene TRBJ1-4, with 7 positions matching TRBD1. The trim removed 1 base at V and 5 bases at J, leaving 5 bases unmatched. This CDR3 comprises 15 residues. Germline V gene data show CDR1 as SGHRS and CDR2 as YFSETQ. CDR3 protein: CASSLTGAQNEKLFF. CDR3 nucleotides: TGCGCCAGCAGCTTGACAGGGGCACAAAATGAAAAACTGTTTTTT.

This clone turned up a few times. The V call is TRBV7-6, the J call TRBJ2-5; 8 bases align to TRBD2. Germline V gene data show CDR1 as SGHVS and CDR2 as FNYEAQ. This CDR3 has 14 amino acids. J gave up 7 bases and V 2 bases, and 6 bases lay outside the gene matches. The CDR3 loop is CASSLPTAGGTQYF. The CDR3 DNA sequence: TGTGCCAGCAGCTTACCGACCGCGGGAGGGACCCAGTACTTC.

The chain carries TRBV5-1 and TRBJ2-2, with a tentative D call TRBD2 (6 bases). Trimming left V 8 bases short and J 3 bases short, with 23 bases between. The CDR3 has 17 amino acids. The germline V gene has CDR1 SGHRS and CDR2 YFSETQ. CDR3 sequence reads: CASRSYSGPEYTGELFF. As DNA, the CDR3 is TGCGCCAGTAGAAGCTATAGCGGACCCGAGTACACCGGGGAGCTGTTTTTT.

V is TRBV29-1 and J is TRBJ2-6; no firm D call. CDR3 size: 16 residues. The germline CDR1 and CDR2 sequences are SQVTM and ANQGSEA. Trimming pared 1 base from V and 0 bases from J, leaving 10 bases between. CDR3 DNA: TGCAGCGTTGAAGGAAGTGGAGACTCTGGGGCCAACGTCCTGACTTTC. It specifies CSVEGSGDSGANVLTF.

CDR3 sequence: CASSLDGGRNTEAFF. DNA of the CDR3: TGTGCCAGCAGCTTAGACGGGGGGCGGAACACTGAAGCTTTCTTT. The V gene is TRBV7-9, the J gene TRBJ1-1, with a possible D match to TRBD1 (6 bases). CDR1 is SEHNR, CDR2 FQNEAQ, per germline (reference sequence). The CDR3 has 15 amino acids. V was clipped by 1 base and J by 1 base, with 10 bases between them.

This clone occurred a few times. V usage is TRBV18 and J usage is TRBJ1-2; 9 nucleotides line up with TRBD1. This CDR3 is built from 15 residues. With V trimmed by 4 bases and J by 5 bases, 8 bases remained unmatched. CDR1 is KGHSH, CDR2 LQKENI, per germline. As DNA, the CDR3 is TGTGCCAGCTCACTCGGACAGGGGAAGGGGTATGGCTACACCTTC. It codes for CASSLGQGKGYGYTF.

V gene TRBV7-9 combines with J gene TRBJ2-1; TRBD2 matches 8 bases. V lost 5 bases, J lost 4 bases, and 10 bases stayed unmatched. Germline CDR1 is SEHNR and CDR2 is FQNEAQ (reference sequence). The CDR3 is made up of 16 amino acids. CDR3 region: CASSPRLATNYNEQFF. The CDR3 nucleotides are TGTGCCAGCAGCCCCCGACTAGCGACGAATTACAATGAGCAGTTCTTC.

This clone was found a few times. V gene TRBV19 combines with J gene TRBJ1-3; D remains ambiguous. The CDR3 contains 15 residues. V shed 3 bases and J shed 2 bases, with 11 bases lying between them. Germline lookup yields CDR1 LNHDA and CDR2 SQIVND (reference sequence). DNA of the CDR3: TGTGCCAGTAGTATTGGGCGCGTTGCTGGAAACACCATATATTTT. Translation gives CASSIGRVAGNTIYF.

This clone was seen more than once but under ten times. CDR3 sequence: CASSVDGGKPQHF. CDR3 sequence (DNA): TGTGCCAGCAGCGTAGACGGGGGAAAGCCCCAGCATTTT. The chain links TRBV9 to TRBJ1-5; a possible D gene is TRBD1 (5 bases). The germline CDR1 and CDR2 sequences are SGDLS and YYNGEE. CDR3 size: 13 residues. Trimming removed 0 bases from V and 8 bases from J, with 9 bases in between.

V is TRBV7-2 and J is TRBJ1-2, with 10 bases identical to TRBD1. The trim removed 5 bases at V and 6 bases at J, leaving 9 bases unmatched. Germline lookup yields CDR1 SGHTA and CDR2 FQGNSA. This CDR3 region has 15 residues. In DNA, the CDR3 is TGTGCCAGCAGCCCACCGGGACAGGGGAAGCATGGCTACACCTTC. The encoded protein is CASSPPGQGKHGYTF.

This chain uses TRBV14 with TRBJ2-3; 10 bases fit TRBD2. The CDR3 covers 17 residues. Trimming took 5 bases from V and 3 from J; bases not matched to a gene: 11. CDR1 SGHDN and CDR2 FVKESK come from the germline V gene. CDR3 DNA: TGTGCCAGCAGCAAACCCCGCCCTAGCGGGAGTACAGATACGCAGTATTTT. As protein: CASSKPRPSGSTDTQYF.